Below are 31 T cell receptor beta chains sequenced from a single sample in a study of shared clonotypes between healthy human individuals. Sequencing was performed with immunoSEQ multiplex PCR; in TCRdb, only in-frame clones are kept and a portion is missing. The repertoire has millions of clones, 90% to 95% of them found once; the top ten carry 0.39%. Sequencing used naive CD4+ T cells from PBMCs. The subset denotes: CD45RA+ positively selected. Every receptor here comes from a man aged 18-30 years in good health. Some clones in this sample may be carry-over from other donors' samples.

The chain has TRBV5-1 and TRBJ1-4; D perhaps matches TRBD1 (5 bases). Germline assignment: CDR1 SGHRS and CDR2 YFSETQ. Trimming pared 1 base from V and 5 bases from J, leaving 12 bases between. The CDR3 totals 15 residues. The DNA for the CDR3 is TGCGCCAGCAGCTTGATCGGGACGGCAAATGAAAAACTGTTTTTT. This codes for CASSLIGTANEKLFF.

The gene calls are TRBV4-3 and TRBJ1-4, with D unresolved. The CDR3 has 13 amino acids. Germline V gene lookup returns CDR1 LGHNA and CDR2 YSLEER. Trimming took off 0 bases at V and 13 bases at J, with 12 bases between the two ends. In DNA form, the CDR3 reads TGCGCCAGCAGCCAAGACAAGGGTGCAAGACTGTTTTTT. It is translated as CASSQDKGARLFF.

This clone was seen only once. This chain uses TRBV7-3 with TRBJ1-5; 7 positions agree with TRBD1. Trimming at V came to 5 bases and at J to 11 bases, leaving 9 bases not matched to a gene. Germline CDR1 is SGHTA and CDR2 is FQGTGA. The CDR3 contains 13 residues. CDR3 amino acids: CASSMTGSSAQHF. The CDR3 coding sequence is TGTGCCAGCAGCATGACAGGGTCCTCGGCCCAGCATTTT.

In regard to this clone: Other nucleotide sequences in the sample specify the same CDR3. This chain joins TRBV7-9 and TRBJ2-5; D is perhaps TRBD1 (6 bases). The CDR3 consists of 12 residues. Trimming removed 3 bases from V and 4 bases from J, with 6 bases in between. Germline V lookup: CDR1 SEHNR, CDR2 FQNEAQ (reference sequence). The CDR3 protein is CASSFRGETQYF. For the CDR3, the DNA is TGTGCCAGCAGCTTCAGGGGAGAGACCCAGTACTTC. Looking up the rest from reference TRBV7-9 and TRBJ2-5 gives the full variable domain: DTGVSQNPRHKITKRGQNVTFRCDPISEHNRLYWYRQTLGQGPEFLTYFQNEAQLEKSRLLSDRFSAERPKGSFSTLEIQRTEQGDSAMYLCASSFRGETQYFGPGTRLLVL.

This sequence joins TRBV28 and TRBJ2-1; 7 nucleotides agree with TRBD1. The V and J ends lost 5 bases and 7 bases, in that order; junction bases with no gene match: 11. Germline lookup yields CDR1 MDHEN and CDR2 SYDVKM. The CDR3 consists of 15 residues. The CDR3 region is CASSLSGTAENEQFF. The CDR3 DNA reads as TGTGCCAGCAGTCTCTCCGGGACAGCGGAAAATGAGCAGTTCTTC.

The genes are TRBV6-5 and TRBJ2-7, with no clear D. The CDR3 consists of 14 residues. V was trimmed by 0 bases and J by 4 bases, leaving 10 bases between them. The germline V gene has CDR1 MNHEY and CDR2 SVGAGI. CDR3 bases: TGTGCCAGCAGTTACTCGCGGCAGAATTACGAGCAGTACTTC. Amino acid sequence: CASSYSRQNYEQYF.

The chain links TRBV28 to TRBJ2-2, with 8 positions matching TRBD1. J gave up 0 bases and V 5 bases, and 2 bases lay outside the gene matches. Germline V gene lookup returns CDR1 MDHEN and CDR2 SYDVKM. CDR3 length equals 15 residues. The CDR3 is CASSRTGPNTGELFF. CDR3 bases: TGTGCCAGCAGTCGGACAGGGCCGAACACCGGGGAGCTGTTTTTT.

The genes are TRBV6-6 and TRBJ1-1; D unclear. The germline CDR1 and CDR2 sequences are MNHNY and SVGAGI (reference sequence). CDR3 length: 14 residues. Trimming cost V 7 bases and J 3 bases, with 15 bases left between them. CDR3 in DNA: TGTGCCAGCATAAGGCAGTCCCTTGACACTGAAGCTTTCTTT. Its translation is CASIRQSLDTEAFF.

CDR3 nucleotides: TGTGCCAGCAGCTCCGAACTGGGACAGTCCTACGAGCAGTACTTC. Translation gives CASSSELGQSYEQYF. The V gene is TRBV7-2, the J gene TRBJ2-7; TRBD1 aligns across 7 bases. The germline CDR1 and CDR2 sequences are SGHTA and FQGNSA. J lost 1 base, V lost 4 bases, and 7 bases had no gene match. The CDR3 runs 15 residues.

The chain has TRBV6-1 and TRBJ2-7; D ambiguous. Germline V CDR1 and CDR2: MNHNS, SASEGT. With 3 bases removed from V and 1 base from J, the gap between germline ends came to 10 bases. CDR3 length: 14 amino acids. In DNA form, the CDR3 reads TGTGCCAGCAGTGAGAAGACAATATCCTACGAGCAGTACTTC. It specifies CASSEKTISYEQYF.

The chain is built from TRBV6-1 and TRBJ2-7; a possible D gene is TRBD1 (6 bases). V was cut by 3 bases and J by 1 base, with 16 bases left in between. The CDR3 is 16 residues long. The germline V gene encodes CDR1 MNHNS and CDR2 SASEGT. The chain's CDR3 is CASSEYRDMTSYEQYF. The DNA for the CDR3 is TGTGCCAGCAGTGAGTACCGGGACATGACGTCCTACGAGCAGTACTTC.

Notes on this clone: The sample carries other DNA sequences with the same CDR3. The chain is built from TRBV5-1 and TRBJ2-2; D gene unclear. The CDR3 covers 13 residues. Between the trimmed V and J ends, which lost 2 bases and 5 bases, there was a span of 7 bases. Germline V gene data show CDR1 as SGHRS and CDR2 as YFSETQ. In DNA, the CDR3 is TGCGCCAGCAGCTTACCGGGTACCGGGGAGCTGTTTTTT. It encodes CASSLPGTGELFF.

The V and J genes are TRBV18 and TRBJ2-5; D is possibly TRBD1 or TRBD2 (6 bases each). CDR1 and CDR2 from the germline V gene are KGHSH and LQKENI. CDR3 length equals 16 residues. Between the trimmed V and J ends, which lost 1 base and 4 bases, there was a span of 16 bases. CDR3 coding DNA: TGTGCCAGCTCACCACTCATGGCGGAGGGGGGAGAGACCCAGTACTTC. Translating gives CASSPLMAEGGETQYF.

About this clone: Other DNA sequences of this sample code for an identical CDR3. The chain employs TRBV7-3 and TRBJ2-3; the D gene could be TRBD1 or TRBD2 (5 bases each). Trimming removed 2 bases at V and 6 bases at J, with 9 bases between. The CDR3 is 13 residues long. Germline V gene sequence: CDR1 SGHTA, CDR2 FQGTGA. The CDR3 protein is CASSLSGRDTQYF. CDR3 in DNA: TGTGCCAGCAGCTTATCGGGACGCGATACGCAGTATTTT.

The CDR3 is CAISARDSKNIQYF. As DNA, the CDR3 is TGTGCCATCAGTGCTCGGGACAGCAAAAACATTCAGTACTTC. This chain connects TRBV10-3 to TRBJ2-4, with 7 bases aligning to TRBD1. The CDR3 sequence is 14 residues long. Germline V gene lookup returns CDR1 ENHRY and CDR2 SYGVKD. The V and J ends lost 4 bases and 3 bases, in that order; junction bases with no gene match: 3.

The V gene is TRBV30, the J gene TRBJ2-1, with TRBD1 matching 7 bases. The CDR3 is 14 amino acids. Looked up from germline, CDR1 is GTSNPN and CDR2 is SVGIG (reference sequence). V dropped 6 bases and J dropped 8; count of bases not matched to a gene: 13. The CDR3 DNA reads TGTGCCTGTAACCGGGACAGCCGAAGGGATGAGCAGTTCTTC. Translating gives CACNRDSRRDEQFF.

This chain connects TRBV9 to TRBJ1-2, with TRBD1 matching 8 bases. V was clipped by 0 bases and J by 8 bases; unmatched bases: 6. The CDR3 totals 14 residues. Germline V CDR1 and CDR2: SGDLS, YYNGEE. The CDR3 sequence: CASSVGPGGVGYTF. CDR3 DNA: TGTGCCAGCAGCGTAGGTCCAGGGGGCGTAGGCTACACCTTC.

This clone has a single count. The V call is TRBV6-5, the J call TRBJ1-2; 7 bases are a match to TRBD1. The J segment lost 11 bases and the V segment lost 3 bases, leaving 15 bases of the junction unmatched. The length of the CDR3 is 15 residues. Germline V lookup: CDR1 MNHEY, CDR2 SVGAGI. CDR3 sequence reads: CASSYRRTGPLLYTF. Written as DNA, the CDR3 is TGTGCCAGCAGTTATCGACGGACAGGCCCCCTTTTGTACACCTTC.

Turning to this clone: Other DNA sequences of this sample code for an identical CDR3. The rearrangement uses TRBV20-1 and TRBJ1-5, with D unclear. CDR1 DFQATT and CDR2 SNEGSKA come from the germline V gene (reference sequence). The CDR3 consists of 11 residues. Trimming left V 3 bases short and J 4 bases short, with 4 bases between. The DNA of the CDR3 is TGCAGTGCTAGTGGGAATCAGCCCCAGCATTTT. It codes for CSASGNQPQHF.

The CDR3 nucleotides read TGTGCCAGCAGTTACAACCCGACTGAGCGCAATGAGCAGTTCTTC. Its protein product is CASSYNPTERNEQFF. The chain uses TRBV6-5 and TRBJ2-1; D uncertain. The CDR3 consists of 15 residues. The germline V gene encodes CDR1 MNHEY and CDR2 SVGAGI. Trimming pared 2 bases from V and 6 bases from J, leaving 14 bases between.

The genes are TRBV11-2 and TRBJ2-3; 13 bases line up with TRBD2. The CDR3 consists of 15 residues. J was trimmed by 5 bases and V by 4 bases; bases with no gene match: 3. CDR1 and CDR2 from the germline V gene are SGHAT and FQNNGV. For the CDR3, the DNA is TGTGCCAGCAGCTCCCGACTAGCGGGAGGAGATACGCAGTATTTT. Translated: CASSSRLAGGDTQYF.

V is TRBV5-4 and J is TRBJ1-1, with 8 bases lining up with TRBD1. CDR3 length: 15 residues. CDR1 and CDR2 from the germline V gene are SGHNT and YYREEE (reference sequence). The J segment lost 4 bases and the V segment lost 4 bases, leaving 9 bases of the junction unmatched. CDR3 nucleotide sequence: TGTGCCAGCAGCCCCGGGACAGGAAGCCGCACTGAAGCTTTCTTT. Residues: CASSPGTGSRTEAFF.

CDR3 sequence (DNA): TGCGCCAGCAGCCAACTAGCGGGAGACGTCACCGGGGAGCTGTTTTTT. Encoded protein: CASSQLAGDVTGELFF. The chain links TRBV4-3 to TRBJ2-2; 10 bases are a match to TRBD2. The CDR3 spans 16 residues. The germline CDR1 and CDR2 sequences are LGHNA and YSLEER. The junction had 4 bases not matched to a gene; V was cut back by 2 bases and J by 4 bases.

Note on this clone: Other nucleotide sequences in the sample specify the same CDR3. The chain combines TRBV5-1 with TRBJ1-5; TRBD1 aligns across 8 bases. This CDR3 contains 15 residues. With 1 base clipped from V and 6 bases from J, the junction kept 6 bases outside the gene matches. Germline CDR1 SGHRS, CDR2 YFSETQ. Written as DNA, the CDR3 is TGCGCCAGCAGCTTGATTGGAGACAGGGGTCAGCCCCAGCATTTT. This translates into CASSLIGDRGQPQHF.

The chain employs TRBV5-1 and TRBJ1-1, with a weak D call TRBD1 (5 bases). Germline assignment: CDR1 SGHRS and CDR2 YFSETQ. This CDR3 is built from 13 residues. Trimming left V 1 base short and J 6 bases short, with 10 bases between. The CDR3 DNA reads as TGCGCCAGCAGCTTGTGGGGGGAGTCTGAAGCTTTCTTT. Translation gives CASSLWGESEAFF.

The CDR3 DNA sequence: TGCAGCGTTGAGTCGGGGGCCCCGGGGGATACGCAGTATTTT. Amino acids: CSVESGAPGDTQYF. The J gene is TRBJ2-3, the V gene TRBV29-1; D is possibly TRBD1 or TRBD2 (6 bases each). The CDR3 covers 14 residues. Germline V gene sequence: CDR1 SQVTM, CDR2 ANQGSEA. V was shortened by 3 bases and J by 6 bases, with 16 bases between the two germline ends.

This clone was observed once. The V call is TRBV5-1, the J call TRBJ2-1; D may match TRBD1 or TRBD2 (5 bases each). V lost 2 bases and J 0 bases, leaving 21 bases between the germline ends. The CDR3 runs to 19 residues. Germline V gene lookup returns CDR1 SGHRS and CDR2 YFSETQ. This CDR3 is CASSLIPGPIRGSYNEQFF. The CDR3 DNA follows: TGCGCCAGCAGCTTAATCCCGGGGCCCATCCGGGGCTCCTACAATGAGCAGTTCTTC.

This chain links TRBV10-3 with TRBJ2-2, with D hard to call. Germline values: CDR1 ENHRY, CDR2 SYGVKD. CDR3 size: 14 residues. The ends were cut back, 3 bases at V and 2 bases at J, with 7 bases in the middle. The CDR3 sequence is CAISDLVNTGELFF. The CDR3 nucleotides read TGTGCCATCAGTGACTTAGTTAACACCGGGGAGCTGTTTTTT.

The CDR3: CASSLVGQAGELFF. The CDR3 DNA reads TGTGCCAGCAGCTTAGTGGGCCAGGCCGGGGAGCTGTTTTTT. This chain connects TRBV11-2 to TRBJ2-2; D unresolved. The V end was cut by 1 base, the J end by 6 bases, with 9 bases between. Germline V gene data show CDR1 as SGHAT and CDR2 as FQNNGV. CDR3 length: 14 amino acids.

The J gene is TRBJ2-7, the V gene TRBV7-3; 7 nucleotides agree with TRBD1. The V gene's germline CDR1 is SGHTA and CDR2 FQGTGA. The V gene end was trimmed by 6 bases and the J gene end by 5 bases; junction bases not matched to a gene: 7. The CDR3 loop spans 13 amino acids. In DNA form, the CDR3 reads TGTGCCAGCAGTCTAGACAGGGCCCACGAGCAGTACTTC. Translating gives CASSLDRAHEQYF.

The chain joins TRBV27 to TRBJ2-5; D unclear. Trimming pared 5 bases from V and 0 bases from J, leaving 4 bases between. The CDR3 is 12 residues long. Germline loops: CDR1 MNHEY, CDR2 SMNVEV (reference sequence). As DNA, the CDR3 is TGTGCCAGCAGTAGATACCAAGAGACCCAGTACTTC. This gives the protein CASSRYQETQYF.